The TCR beta chain under discussion was sequenced for a study of Graves' ophthalmopathy and Graves' hyperthyroidism. Being free of ophthalmopathy for 18 months of follow-up defined stable hyperthyroidism. New diagnoses, under 2 months' duration, and ages 18 to 65 characterized the hyperthyroidism patients. Excluded were patients with other autoimmune diseases, uncontrolled infections, pregnancy or lactation. This clonotype was seen more than once but under ten times. This CDR3 region has 15 residues. V lost 3 bases and J lost 1, with 12 bases in between. CDR1 is MNHEY, CDR2 SMNVEV, per germline (reference sequence). TCR beta CDR3 regions were amplified from RNA transcripts. A first-round RT-PCR used HTBI primers, followed by a second-round multiplex PCR. Each CDR3 protein is one row after TCRdb ran MiXCR on the multiplex PCR reads. The sample has a few hundred thousand distinct CDR3 sequences; about a sixth are singletons.

The specimen sequenced was peripheral blood. The sequence derives from an adult woman with stable Graves' hyperthyroidism. The rearrangement joins TRBV27 to TRBJ1-1; tentative D call: TRBD1 (5 bases). CDR3 nucleotides: TGTGCCAGCAGTTTGCCCGACAGCCCGAACACTGAAGCTTTCTTT. This encodes CASSLPDSPNTEAFF.